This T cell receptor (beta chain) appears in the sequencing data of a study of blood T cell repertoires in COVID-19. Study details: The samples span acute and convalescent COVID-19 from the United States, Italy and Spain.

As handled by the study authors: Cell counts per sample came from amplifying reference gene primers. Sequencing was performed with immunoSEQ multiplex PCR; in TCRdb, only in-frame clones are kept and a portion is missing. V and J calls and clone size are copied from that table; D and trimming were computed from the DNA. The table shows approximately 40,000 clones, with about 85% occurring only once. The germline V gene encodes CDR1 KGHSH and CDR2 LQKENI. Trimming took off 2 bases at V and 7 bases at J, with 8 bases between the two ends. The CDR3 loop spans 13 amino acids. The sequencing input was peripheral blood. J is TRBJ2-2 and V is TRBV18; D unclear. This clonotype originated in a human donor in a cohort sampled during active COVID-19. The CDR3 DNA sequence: TGTGCCAGCTCACCAGCCGGTATCGGGGAGCTGTTTTTT. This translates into CASSPAGIGELFF.